This T cell receptor (beta chain) was recorded in a study of Ad26.COV2.S vaccination and SARS-CoV-2 variants. At the level of the study: A participant enrolled in the COV1001 Ad26.COV2.S trial arm provided the sample. Recipients of Ad26.COV2.S got it intramuscularly, once or twice 56 days apart.

This CDR3 spans 15 amino acids. V was pared by 0 bases and J by 1 base, with 6 bases between. The germline CDR1 and CDR2 sequences are PRHDT and FYEKMQ (reference sequence). Treatment: about 20 received Ad26.COV2.S at low or high dose, single or two shots; 5 received placebo; per-sample allocation not given. The samples were gathered on day 63 after the first injection of vaccine or placebo. The repertoire was sequenced with immunoSEQ multiplex PCR; TCRdb's copy has only in-frame clones and lacks some. The table has under 600,000 clones, 80% to 90% seen once. The chain carries TRBV13 and TRBJ2-2; D uncertain. This specimen was peripheral blood, taken in a trial of Ad26.COV2.S vaccine versus placebo. This clonotype was obtained from a person aged 18 to 59 who received the Ad26.COV2.S COVID-19 vaccine or a placebo. The CDR3 region is CASSLGPGNTGELFF. CDR3 coding DNA: TGTGCCAGCAGCTTAGGCCCGGGGAACACCGGGGAGCTGTTTTTT.